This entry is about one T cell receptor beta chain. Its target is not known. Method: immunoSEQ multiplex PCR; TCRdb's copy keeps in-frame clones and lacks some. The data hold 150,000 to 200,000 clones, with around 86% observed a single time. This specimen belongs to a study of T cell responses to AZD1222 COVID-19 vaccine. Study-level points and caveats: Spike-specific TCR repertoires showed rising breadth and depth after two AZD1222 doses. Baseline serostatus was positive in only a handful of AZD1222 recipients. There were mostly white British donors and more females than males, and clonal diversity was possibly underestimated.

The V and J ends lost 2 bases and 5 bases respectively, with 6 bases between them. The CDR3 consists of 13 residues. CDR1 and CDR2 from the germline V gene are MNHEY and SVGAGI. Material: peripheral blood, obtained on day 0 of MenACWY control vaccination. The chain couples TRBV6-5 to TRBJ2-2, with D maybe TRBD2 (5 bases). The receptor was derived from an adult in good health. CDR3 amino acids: CASSYEGTGELFF. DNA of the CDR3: TGTGCCAGCAGTTACGAGGGTACCGGGGAGCTGTTTTTT.